This entry lists 16 T cell receptor beta chains sequenced from one sample in a study of T cell responses to AZD1222 COVID-19 vaccine. Some clones are missing from TCRdb's copy, which holds only in-frame ones; the method was immunoSEQ multiplex PCR. The sample includes approximately 70,000 clones, around three quarters of them seen just once. This specimen was peripheral blood, taken 28 days after the second AZD1222 dose. These receptors were collected from an adult who received the AZD1222 COVID-19 vaccine.

DNA for the CDR3: TGTGCCAGCAGCGAGGGACAGGACGTAAATGGCTACACCTTC. This encodes CASSEGQDVNGYTF. The J gene is TRBJ1-2, the V gene TRBV4-2, with 8 bases fitting TRBD1. The CDR3 totals 14 residues. The J segment lost 6 bases and the V segment lost 5 bases, leaving 8 bases of the junction unmatched. Germline loops: CDR1 LGHNA, CDR2 YNFKEQ.

The chain joins TRBV5-1 to TRBJ1-6; D is possibly TRBD1 (6 bases). Germline loops: CDR1 SGHRS, CDR2 YFSETQ. With 0 bases removed from V and 10 bases from J, the gap between germline ends came to 11 bases. The CDR3 extends over 14 amino acids. Here the CDR3 reads CASSLAGGHSPLHF. The CDR3 bases are TGCGCCAGCAGCTTGGCGGGGGGGCACTCACCCCTCCACTTT.

This clone occurred once. The rearrangement uses TRBV6-5 and TRBJ2-7; 10 nucleotides align to TRBD1. V dropped 6 bases and J dropped 5; count of bases not matched to a gene: 7. This CDR3 has 14 amino acids. Germline V gene lookup returns CDR1 MNHEY and CDR2 SVGAGI. The CDR3 loop reads CASSQDRGRNEQYF. CDR3 nucleotides: TGTGCCAGCAGCCAAGACAGGGGGCGGAACGAGCAGTACTTC.

This chain links TRBV27 with TRBJ2-5; D is undetermined. This CDR3 has 14 residues. Germline values: CDR1 MNHEY, CDR2 SMNVEV (reference sequence). The V gene lost 0 bases and the J gene lost 1 base, with 6 bases spanning the gap. The CDR3 region has the DNA TGTGCCAGCAGTTTATCGCCCAGCCAAGAGACCCAGTACTTC. Translated: CASSLSPSQETQYF.

This clone was detected many times. This sequence joins TRBV9 and TRBJ2-1; a possible D gene is TRBD2 (6 bases). V lost 7 bases and J lost 5, with 10 bases in between. Looked up from germline, CDR1 is SGDLS and CDR2 is YYNGEE. The CDR3 consists of 12 residues. CDR3 bases: TGTGCCAGCGGGACGGGGGACAATGAGCAGTTCTTC. Translated, it gives CASGTGDNEQFF.

The rearrangement links TRBV5-5 to TRBJ2-5; no definite D call. The V end was cut by 0 bases, the J end by 7 bases, with 13 bases between. Germline CDR1 SGHKS, CDR2 YYEKEE (reference sequence). There are 14 residues in the CDR3. The chain's CDR3 is CASSLERSSGTQYF. CDR3 in DNA: TGTGCCAGCAGCTTGGAACGGTCCTCGGGGACCCAGTACTTC.

The J gene is TRBJ2-1, the V gene TRBV28, with no clear D. V gave up 6 bases and J gave up 8 bases, with 23 bases separating them. In germline, CDR1 is MDHEN, CDR2 SYDVKM. The CDR3 is made up of 16 amino acids. CDR3 loop: CASSPTTPYNSHEQFF. The CDR3 coding sequence is TGTGCCAGCAGCCCCACTACACCTTACAATAGTCATGAGCAGTTCTTC.

The gene calls are TRBV11-2 and TRBJ2-7; D call uncertain. The germline V and J ends were trimmed by 5 bases and 3 bases, with 11 bases remaining between them. CDR3 length: 13 amino acids. Germline V gene lookup returns CDR1 SGHAT and CDR2 FQNNGV. Written as DNA, the CDR3 is TGTGCCAGCAGCCCCGAAAGAATCTACGAGCAGTACTTC. It codes for CASSPERIYEQYF.

The chain joins TRBV6-1 to TRBJ2-7; D perhaps matches TRBD2 (6 bases). The CDR3 runs to 16 residues. The germline V and J ends were trimmed by 3 bases and 1 base, with 16 bases remaining between them. Germline V gives CDR1 MNHNS, CDR2 SASEGT. The chain's CDR3 is CASSDGGTFRSYEQYF. The DNA for the CDR3 is TGTGCCAGCAGTGATGGGGGGACTTTCCGGTCCTACGAGCAGTACTTC.

This chain joins TRBV11-2 and TRBJ2-5; no reliable D call. The CDR3 covers 16 residues. The V gene lost 0 bases and the J gene lost 0 bases, with 11 bases spanning the gap. The germline V gene has CDR1 SGHAT and CDR2 FQNNGV. The CDR3 spells CASSLDGNWYQETQYF. The CDR3 region has the DNA TGTGCCAGCAGCTTAGATGGAAACTGGTACCAAGAGACCCAGTACTTC.

This clone was recorded once. The V call is TRBV7-8, the J call TRBJ2-2; D perhaps matches TRBD2 (6 bases). The germline gives CDR1 SGHVS, CDR2 FQNEAQ. CDR3 length: 14 residues. The V end lost 4 bases, the J end lost 4 bases, and 10 bases lay between the germline ends. The CDR3 DNA reads TGTGCCAGCAGCTACAGGAGGGGCACCGGGGAGCTGTTTTTT. Translating gives CASSYRRGTGELFF. Together with reference TRBV7-8 and TRBJ2-2, the CDR3 gives the full variable domain: GAGVSQSPRYKVAKRGQDVALRCDPISGHVSLFWYQQALGQGPEFLTYFQNEAQLDKSGLPSDRFFAERPEGSVSTLKIQRTQQEDSAVYLCASSYRRGTGELFFGEGSRLTVL.

The chain combines TRBV30 with TRBJ2-3, with D perhaps given as TRBD1 or TRBD2 (5 bases each). The V end lost 0 bases, the J end lost 2 bases, and 9 bases lay between the germline ends. This CDR3 region has 14 residues. CDR1 is GTSNPN and CDR2 is SVGIG in the germline V gene (reference sequence). The chain's CDR3 is CAWSVGTYTDTQYF. The CDR3 region has the DNA TGTGCCTGGAGTGTTGGGACCTACACAGATACGCAGTATTTT.

The sample holds a few counts of this clone. The chain recombines TRBV15 with TRBJ1-3; D not certain. CDR3 size: 15 residues. Trimming took 0 bases from V and 0 from J, leaving 6 bases between them. CDR1 LNHNV and CDR2 YYDKDF come from the germline V gene (reference sequence). As DNA, the CDR3 is TGTGCCACCAGCAGAGATGGTAACTCTGGAAACACCATATATTTT. Protein product: CATSRDGNSGNTIYF.

The chain uses TRBV19 and TRBJ2-3, with no clear D. V was trimmed by 1 base and J by 6 bases, leaving 8 bases between them. Germline CDR1 and CDR2: LNHDA and SQIVND (reference sequence). The length of the CDR3 is 13 residues. The CDR3 loop is CASSIAAHDTQYF. CDR3 DNA sequence: TGTGCCAGTAGTATAGCCGCACATGATACGCAGTATTTT.

V is TRBV28 and J is TRBJ1-5, with no clear D. Between the trimmed V and J ends, which lost 4 bases and 4 bases, there was a span of 8 bases. This CDR3 contains 13 residues. CDR1 is MDHEN, CDR2 SYDVKM, per germline. CDR3 in DNA: TGTGCCAGCAGTTCGGCACAGAATCAGCCCCAGCATTTT. Translated, it gives CASSSAQNQPQHF.

The rearrangement uses TRBV7-3 and TRBJ2-3; D call uncertain. With 1 base removed from V and 1 base from J, the gap between germline ends came to 3 bases. The CDR3 sequence is 13 residues long. From germline, CDR1 is SGHTA and CDR2 FQGTGA. For the CDR3, the DNA is TGTGCCAGCAGCTTAATGGGCACAGATACGCAGTATTTT. Translating it yields CASSLMGTDTQYF.